This entry is about one T cell receptor beta chain. The entry originates in a study of radiotherapy plus CTLA-4 blockade in lung cancer. With ipilimumab providing CTLA-4 blockade, focal radiation was administered to patients who had chemo-refractory metastatic non-small-cell lung cancer. The repertoire was sequenced with immunoSEQ multiplex PCR; TCRdb's copy has only in-frame clones and lacks some. The repertoire consists of 27,000 or so clones, with 75% to 85% occurring once and the leading ten covering 20% to 25%. CDR3 length: 14 residues. Germline V gene sequence: CDR1 SGHTA, CDR2 FQGNSA. J gave up 4 bases and V 4 bases, and 6 bases lay outside the gene matches.

This clonotype was obtained from a human donor with non-small cell lung cancer that progressed on radiotherapy plus ipilimumab. The sequences come from peripheral blood, collected from a patient treated with radiotherapy plus ipilimumab. The chain recombines TRBV7-2 with TRBJ2-5; 7 nucleotides line up with TRBD1. The CDR3 here is CASSSDRVRETQYF. CDR3 sequence (DNA): TGTGCCAGCAGCTCAGACAGGGTGAGAGAGACCCAGTACTTC.